This T cell receptor (beta chain) originates from a study of T cell responses to AZD1222 COVID-19 vaccine. Across the study: Analyses pooled second doses at about 4 or about 12 weeks.

Comment on this clone: The target antigen is unknown.

Measured with immunoSEQ multiplex PCR; TCRdb has only the in-frame clones, and not every one. The sample shows about 91,000 clones, approximately 91% of them seen only once. The CDR3 totals 13 residues. From germline, CDR1 is SGHTA and CDR2 FQGTGA. V dropped 5 bases and J dropped 5; count of bases not matched to a gene: 2. Findings of the study overall: Clonal diversity was possibly underestimated; the donors were predominantly white British and more often female.

The TCR was taken from an adult in good health. This specimen consisted of peripheral blood, obtained on day 0 of AZD1222 vaccination. The chain uses TRBV7-3 and TRBJ2-1; 8 bases map to TRBD1. As DNA, the CDR3 is TGTGCCAGCAGCAAGGACAGGGACAATGAGCAGTTCTTC. Protein product: CASSKDRDNEQFF.